This passage covers 27 T cell receptor beta chains from one sample sequenced in a study of shared clonotypes between healthy human individuals (dated by TCRdb to about 2020). Library creation used the immunoSEQ multiplex PCR assay. This immuneACCESS table, as held by TCRdb, lists in-frame sequences with V and J called but not all clones. Of the missing ones, under half trace to an unresolved V gene in checked studies; the others have no known cause. This sample has some 500,000 clones in its table, and less than 80% of those were observed once. The ten top clones hold approximately 12% of the sample. The source material was PBMCs. All receptors derive from a woman aged 40-49 years in good health. Some clones in this sample may be carry-over from other donors' samples.

The chain is built from TRBV4-2 and TRBJ2-5; 8 bases agree with TRBD2. Trimming at V came to 0 bases and at J to 5 bases, leaving 17 bases not matched to a gene. Germline CDR1 and CDR2: LGHNA and YNFKEQ. The CDR3 runs 19 residues. The CDR3 reads CASSQEGGASGPREETQYF. DNA of the CDR3: TGTGCCAGCAGCCAAGAAGGGGGGGCTAGCGGGCCCCGGGAGGAGACCCAGTACTTC.

With respect to this clone: Different DNA sequences within this sample yield the same CDR3. This chain joins TRBV5-4 and TRBJ2-1, with a tentative D call TRBD2 (6 bases). CDR3 length: 15 amino acids. V shed 4 bases and J shed 0 bases, with 11 bases lying between them. Germline-derived CDR1 and CDR2 are SGHNT and YYREEE (reference sequence). The CDR3 reads CASSPTGDSYNEQFF. The CDR3 nucleotides are TGTGCCAGCAGCCCTACGGGGGACTCCTACAATGAGCAGTTCTTC.

The chain carries TRBV6-1 and TRBJ2-2; D is possibly TRBD1 (6 bases). Per germline, CDR1 MNHNS and CDR2 SASEGT. This CDR3 contains 16 residues. V gave up 2 bases and J gave up 6 bases, with 16 bases separating them. The CDR3 region is CASSEHRARISGELFF. The CDR3 nucleotides read TGTGCCAGCAGTGAACACAGGGCGAGGATTTCCGGGGAGCTGTTTTTT.

This clone appeared a few times. This chain links TRBV11-2 with TRBJ2-5; TRBD1 matches at 8 bases. The V gene end was trimmed by 5 bases and the J gene end by 5 bases; junction bases not matched to a gene: 7. The CDR3 is 14 residues long. Germline CDR1 SGHAT, CDR2 FQNNGV. The CDR3 nucleotides are TGTGCCAGCAGCGTATCGACAGGGGCGGAGACCCAGTACTTC. The encoded protein is CASSVSTGAETQYF.

CDR3 coding DNA: TGTGCCTGGAGTACGACGGCGGTGGCCTACGAGCAGTACTTC. The encoded protein is CAWSTTAVAYEQYF. The chain joins TRBV30 to TRBJ2-7; no firm D call. This CDR3 region has 14 residues. Trimming cost V 2 bases and J 2 bases, with 13 bases left between them. Germline CDR1 GTSNPN, CDR2 SVGIG (reference sequence).

This sequence joins TRBV7-9 and TRBJ1-3; perhaps TRBD1 as D (6 bases). Germline V gene sequence: CDR1 SEHNR, CDR2 FQNEAQ (reference sequence). The CDR3 has 14 residues. V dropped 8 bases and J dropped 7 bases, with 18 bases sitting between them. CDR3 sequence (DNA): TGTGCCAGCGCCTCGGGGGGCCCGTGGAACACCATATATTTT. Translating gives CASASGGPWNTIYF.

This chain links TRBV28 with TRBJ2-7; 9 bases are shared with TRBD2. The CDR3 is 16 residues long. V was clipped by 5 bases and J by 6 bases; unmatched bases: 14. The germline V gene encodes CDR1 MDHEN and CDR2 SYDVKM. CDR3 sequence: CASSKSGGPLTIEQYF. The CDR3 DNA sequence: TGTGCCAGCAGTAAAAGCGGGGGGCCCCTTACTATCGAGCAGTACTTC. Full variable domain (outside the CDR3, taken from reference TRBV28 and TRBJ2-7): DVKVTQSSRYLVKRTGEKVFLECVQDMDHENMFWYRQDPGLGLRLIYFSYDVKMKEKGDIPEGYSVSREKKERFSLILESASTNQTSMYLCASSKSGGPLTIEQYFGPGTRLTVT.

The chain employs TRBV6-4 and TRBJ2-3, with a tentative D call TRBD1 (5 bases). V lost 6 bases and J 2 bases, leaving 15 bases between the germline ends. Per germline, CDR1 MRHNA and CDR2 SNTAGT. The CDR3 length is 15 residues. The chain's CDR3 is CASRAGIKDTDTQYF. Here the CDR3 DNA reads TGTGCCAGCAGAGCAGGGATTAAGGACACAGATACGCAGTATTTT.

The DNA for the CDR3 is TGTGCCAGCAGCCACGGGGGACTAGCGGGCTACTACGAGCAGTACTTC. Encoded protein: CASSHGGLAGYYEQYF. The gene calls are TRBV14 and TRBJ2-7, with 12 bases fitting TRBD2. Trimming at V came to 3 bases and at J to 3 bases, leaving 6 bases not matched to a gene. CDR1 is SGHDN, CDR2 FVKESK, per germline. CDR3 length: 16 residues.

A note on this clone: The sample has other DNA sequences that encode this CDR3 too. The rearrangement joins TRBV11-3 to TRBJ2-3; TRBD2 agrees at 9 bases. This CDR3 region has 16 residues. V lost 1 base and J lost 1; bases outside the gene matches: 3. Germline V gene data show CDR1 as SGHNT and CDR2 as YENEEA. CDR3 nucleotide sequence: TGTGCCAGCAGCTTAGGCGGGAGGGCCGGCACAGATACGCAGTATTTT. It encodes CASSLGGRAGTDTQYF.

This clone was recorded a few times. The chain links TRBV25-1 to TRBJ1-5; D call uncertain. The CDR3 is 11 residues long. V was pared by 4 bases and J by 5 bases, with 3 bases between. Germline V gene sequence: CDR1 MGHDK, CDR2 SYGVNS. The CDR3 loop reads CASSGYQPQHF. CDR3 bases: TGTGCCAGCAGTGGATATCAGCCCCAGCATTTT.

The genes are TRBV5-1 and TRBJ1-2; D is perhaps TRBD1 (5 bases). With 0 bases removed from V and 4 bases from J, the gap between germline ends came to 10 bases. The CDR3 totals 14 residues. CDR1 is SGHRS and CDR2 is YFSETQ in the germline V gene. The CDR3 bases are TGCGCCAGCAGCTTGGGCGACAGAGGCTATGGCTACACCTTC. Its protein product is CASSLGDRGYGYTF. The variable domain in full, with the rest retrieved from reference TRBV5-1 and TRBJ1-2, is KAGVTQTPRYLIKTRGQQVTLSCSPISGHRSVSWYQQTPGQGLQFLFEYFSETQRNKGNFPGRFSGRQFSNSRSEMNVSTLELGDSALYLCASSLGDRGYGYTFGSGTRLTVV.

V and J are TRBV5-4 and TRBJ2-2, with a possible D match to TRBD1 (5 bases). The CDR3 sequence is 16 residues long. CDR1 is SGHNT, CDR2 YYREEE, per germline (reference sequence). Trimming cost V 4 bases and J 0 bases, with 13 bases left between them. For the CDR3, the DNA is TGTGCCAGCAGCCCCGGACAAGTGGCGAACACCGGGGAGCTGTTTTTT. Its translation is CASSPGQVANTGELFF.

J is TRBJ1-1 and V is TRBV30; no clear D gene. Germline V gene sequence: CDR1 GTSNPN, CDR2 SVGIG (reference sequence). Trimming shortened V by 0 bases and J by 3 bases, and 11 bases separated the two germline ends. This CDR3 has 14 residues. DNA of the CDR3: TGTGCCTGGAGTGTACCCCGACCCTACACTGAAGCTTTCTTT. It specifies CAWSVPRPYTEAFF.

The genes are TRBV9 and TRBJ2-1, with a weak D call TRBD2 (6 bases). The CDR3 has 11 amino acids. The V gene's germline CDR1 is SGDLS and CDR2 YYNGEE. Trimming took 3 bases from V and 9 from J, leaving 7 bases between them. The CDR3 nucleotides are TGTGCCAGCAGCGCCGGGGGTGAGCAGTTCTTC. Encoded protein: CASSAGGEQFF.

The chain carries TRBV4-1 and TRBJ2-1, with 11 bases matching TRBD1. CDR1 is MGHRA, CDR2 YSYEKL, per germline. Germline trimming cut 4 bases from V and 2 bases from J; bases unmatched to any gene: 7. The CDR3 is 17 residues long. The CDR3 coding sequence is TGCGCCAGCAGCCGGCCAGAGGACAGGGGGCCCTACAATGAGCAGTTCTTC. The encoded protein is CASSRPEDRGPYNEQFF.

This clone was counted once. The rearrangement uses TRBV6-1 and TRBJ1-5, with D possibly being TRBD1 (5 bases). Trimming left V 3 bases short and J 3 bases short, with 9 bases between. Germline CDR1 reads MNHNS; CDR2 reads SASEGT. The CDR3 loop spans 14 amino acids. The CDR3 protein is CASSDQGNNQPQHF. As DNA, the CDR3 is TGTGCCAGCAGTGATCAGGGAAACAATCAGCCCCAGCATTTT.

The chain couples TRBV5-8 to TRBJ2-1; 7 nucleotides line up with TRBD1. V lost 5 bases, J lost 1 base, and 3 bases stayed unmatched. This CDR3 spans 14 amino acids. CDR1 and CDR2 (germline): SGHTS, YDEGEE. CDR3 sequence: CASRRQGSYNEQFF. CDR3 bases: TGTGCCAGCAGAAGACAGGGATCCTACAATGAGCAGTTCTTC. The variable domain in full, completed from reference TRBV5-8 and TRBJ2-1, reads EAGVTQSPTHLIKTRGQQATLRCSPISGHTSVYWYQQALGLGLQFLLWYDEGEERNRGNFPPRFSGRQFPNYSSELNVNALELEDSALYLCASRRQGSYNEQFFGPGTRLTVL.

This clone was seen only a few times. CDR3 nucleotide sequence: TGTGCCAGCAGCCCACTGGACGAGCAGTTCTTC. Its translation is CASSPLDEQFF. V is TRBV7-9 and J is TRBJ2-1; D uncertain. Looked up from germline, CDR1 is SEHNR and CDR2 is FQNEAQ (reference sequence). V was clipped by 5 bases and J by 10 bases, with 9 bases between them. The CDR3 consists of 11 residues.

The chain uses TRBV11-2 and TRBJ2-1; D is uncertain. CDR3 size: 15 residues. Trimming removed 2 bases from V and 6 bases from J, with 14 bases in between. Germline V lookup: CDR1 SGHAT, CDR2 FQNNGV. CDR3 in DNA: TGTGCCAGCAGCTTATCCTTTTCAAGGGTCAATGAGCAGTTCTTC. Translating it yields CASSLSFSRVNEQFF.

This CDR3 is CAWRIGRTEAFF. CDR3 sequence (DNA): TGTGCCTGGAGAATAGGACGAACTGAAGCTTTCTTT. The genes are TRBV30 and TRBJ1-1; D is unclear. In germline, CDR1 is GTSNPN, CDR2 SVGIG (reference sequence). CDR3 length: 12 residues. V shed 3 bases and J shed 5 bases, with 10 bases lying between them.

The chain recombines TRBV4-3 with TRBJ2-5; D remains ambiguous. Trimming removed 1 base at V and 11 bases at J, with 8 bases between. The germline V gene has CDR1 LGHNA and CDR2 YSLEER. The CDR3 length is 11 residues. This CDR3 reads CASSQGNEQYF. The CDR3 nucleotides are TGCGCCAGCAGCCAAGGGAATGAGCAGTACTTC.

A word on this clone: This probably arose from a read error, given a far larger clone one base away. This chain connects TRBV7-2 to TRBJ2-2, with D possibly being TRBD1 (6 bases). CDR3 length equals 16 residues. Germline CDR1 and CDR2: SGHTA and FQGNSA. Deletions cut 6 bases from V and 3 bases from J, with 17 bases between. The CDR3 loop is CASRVKTGHDTGELFF. The CDR3 DNA is TGTGCCAGCAGGGTAAAAACAGGGCATGACACCGGGGAGCTGTTTTTT.

This clone was counted many times. The chain carries TRBV10-2 and TRBJ2-7, with D perhaps matching TRBD1 (5 bases). CDR3 length equals 11 residues. With 7 bases removed from V and 6 bases from J, the gap between germline ends came to 10 bases. Germline V gene data show CDR1 as WSHSY and CDR2 as SAAADI. The CDR3 coding sequence is TGCGCCAGCACCCAGGGCAGCGAGCAGTACTTC. This translates into CASTQGSEQYF.

V and J are TRBV9 and TRBJ2-7; D might be TRBD2 (6 bases). Looked up from germline, CDR1 is SGDLS and CDR2 is YYNGEE. CDR3 length equals 14 residues. Trimming shortened V by 3 bases and J by 5 bases, and 15 bases separated the two germline ends. The CDR3 is CASSARSSDHEQYF. The CDR3 DNA sequence: TGTGCCAGCAGCGCCCGATCTAGCGACCACGAGCAGTACTTC.

This clone was seen many times. The rearrangement joins TRBV4-1 to TRBJ2-1; TRBD2 might be the D (6 bases). Trimming took 8 bases from V and 7 from J, leaving 24 bases between them. Germline lookup yields CDR1 MGHRA and CDR2 YSYEKL. The CDR3 contains 16 residues. The CDR3 DNA sequence: TGCGCCAGCGGTGAAAGGGGAGGCGCACGGTGGAATGAGCAGTTCTTC. This encodes CASGERGGARWNEQFF.

The chain uses TRBV30 and TRBJ2-5; 7 nucleotides align to TRBD1. CDR3 length: 11 residues. Germline CDR1 reads GTSNPN; CDR2 reads SVGIG (reference sequence). V was clipped by 6 bases and J by 4 bases; unmatched bases: 2. The DNA for the CDR3 is TGTGCCTGTTCAGGGGGAGAGACCCAGTACTTC. It yields the protein CACSGGETQYF.